The 7 T cell receptor beta chains reported below all come from one sample, sequenced in a study of Ad26.COV2.S vaccination and SARS-CoV-2 variants. The repertoire was sequenced with immunoSEQ multiplex PCR; TCRdb's copy has only in-frame clones and lacks some. In the table there are some 180,000 clones, around nine tenths of which are singletons. The specimen comprised peripheral blood, sampled after recovery from COVID-19. The receptors come from a human donor who had recovered from COVID-19.

This chain joins TRBV4-1 and TRBJ2-7, with a weak D call TRBD2 (5 bases). CDR1 and CDR2 (germline): MGHRA, YSYEKL. V was shortened by 2 bases and J by 0 bases, with 8 bases between the two germline ends. CDR3 length: 14 residues. CDR3 sequence: CASSQRDPSYEQYF. CDR3 coding DNA: TGCGCCAGCAGCCAACGGGATCCCTCCTACGAGCAGTACTTC.

This chain connects TRBV29-1 to TRBJ2-1; D is unresolved. The germline gives CDR1 SQVTM, CDR2 ANQGSEA. This CDR3 has 14 residues. Trimming pared 5 bases from V and 6 bases from J, leaving 17 bases between. The CDR3 coding sequence is TGCAGCGTTCTTCAGCCTCGTATACGCAATGAGCAGTTCTTC. Translation: CSVLQPRIRNEQFF.

This clone was observed once. The genes are TRBV19 and TRBJ2-7; 11 bases align to TRBD2. The germline V gene encodes CDR1 LNHDA and CDR2 SQIVND (reference sequence). This CDR3 has 14 residues. The V gene end was trimmed by 5 bases and the J gene end by 3 bases; junction bases not matched to a gene: 3. The CDR3 sequence is CASSVAGGNYEQYF. CDR3 nucleotides: TGTGCCAGTAGTGTAGCGGGAGGGAACTACGAGCAGTACTTC.

The genes are TRBV6-1 and TRBJ1-6, with a possible D match to TRBD1 (6 bases). Germline V lookup: CDR1 MNHNS, CDR2 SASEGT. The CDR3 loop spans 14 amino acids. V was cut by 0 bases and J by 8 bases, with 8 bases left in between. In nucleotides, the CDR3 is TGTGCCAGCAGTGAAGCGTACAGGGATTCACCCCTCCACTTT. This codes for CASSEAYRDSPLHF.

The gene calls are TRBV7-8 and TRBJ1-2, with 7 nucleotides matching TRBD1. V dropped 5 bases and J dropped 0; count of bases not matched to a gene: 9. CDR1 and CDR2 from the germline V gene are SGHVS and FQNEAQ. The CDR3 is made up of 16 amino acids. DNA of the CDR3: TGTGCCAGCAGCGCGGGACAGTCTCCCGCTAACTATGGCTACACCTTC. Its protein product is CASSAGQSPANYGYTF.

On this clone: Other DNA sequences within the sample encode an identical CDR3. The chain employs TRBV20-1 and TRBJ1-6; no definite D call. Trimming cost V 2 bases and J 6 bases, with 2 bases left between them. The CDR3 runs to 11 residues. Germline V gives CDR1 DFQATT, CDR2 SNEGSKA (reference sequence). This CDR3 is CSARPNSPLHF. In DNA, the CDR3 is TGCAGTGCTAGACCTAATTCACCCCTCCACTTT.

The chain recombines TRBV29-1 with TRBJ2-3; D is ambiguous. CDR3 length equals 14 residues. Germline CDR1 SQVTM, CDR2 ANQGSEA. The ends were cut back, 1 base at V and 9 bases at J, with 17 bases in the middle. CDR3 coding DNA: TGCAGCGTTGAAGTAAGTTTAGGTGTGAAAACGCAGTATTTT. Translation gives CSVEVSLGVKTQYF.